This T cell receptor beta chain came from a study of PD-1 blockade in classical Hodgkin lymphoma. Study-wide results and caveats: Relapsed/refractory patients reportedly had lower baseline diversity than newly diagnosed patients. Compared with baseline, CD4+ but not CD8+ TCR diversity had risen significantly by C4D1.

Autologous stem cell transplantation was followed by relapse in every patient, and brentuximab vedotin exposure varied. Thawed PBMCs underwent magnetic negative selection to obtain purified CD8+ T cells. Notes on this clone: As yet, its antigen is unknown.

Here immunoSEQ multiplex PCR was the method, and the copy in TCRdb shows in-frame clones only, minus some. The sample shows approximately 11,000 clones, less than 90% of them seen only once. Germline CDR1 PRHDT, CDR2 FYEKMQ (reference sequence). V dropped 6 bases and J dropped 3; count of bases not matched to a gene: 8. The length of the CDR3 is 15 residues. The chain has TRBV13 and TRBJ2-3, with 8 bases that match TRBD1. The sequence derives from a human donor with classical Hodgkin lymphoma. The sequencing used CD8+ T cells from blood, collected at baseline. CDR3 protein: CASSSTGERTDTQYF. CDR3 bases: TGTGCCAGCAGTTCGACAGGGGAGAGGACAGATACGCAGTATTTT.